Each of the 24 T cell receptor beta chains below was sequenced from the same sample in a study of cytomegalovirus exposure and HLA in healthy donors. In the PCR, 60 Vbeta and 13 Jbeta primers were used. The repertoire was sequenced with immunoSEQ multiplex PCR; TCRdb's copy has only in-frame clones and lacks some. The sample yields under 300,000 clones, 80% to 90% seen once. The sample consisted of PBMCs. The receptors come from a man between 40 and 49 years old in good health and CMV-seropositive.

This rearrangement joins TRBV14 to TRBJ2-2; maybe TRBD2 (6 bases). From germline, CDR1 is SGHDN and CDR2 FVKESK. V shed 5 bases and J shed 0 bases, with 10 bases lying between them. This CDR3 has 15 amino acids. The CDR3 nucleotides are TGTGCCAGCAGCTACGGGACTTCGAACACCGGGGAGCTGTTTTTT. The encoded protein is CASSYGTSNTGELFF.

The CDR3 DNA is TGCGCCAGCAGCTTGCTGTTGAACACTGAAGCTTTCTTT. Protein: CASSLLLNTEAFF. The rearrangement joins TRBV5-1 to TRBJ1-1; D is unresolved. Per the germline V gene, CDR1 is SGHRS and CDR2 is YFSETQ. Between the trimmed V and J ends, which lost 1 base and 0 bases, there was a span of 4 bases. This CDR3 has 13 residues.

About this clone itself: Other nucleotide sequences from this sample produce the same CDR3. The J gene is TRBJ2-7, the V gene TRBV18; 7 bases align to TRBD1. Germline CDR1 is KGHSH and CDR2 is LQKENI. This CDR3 is built from 14 residues. V shed 6 bases and J 4 bases; nucleotides not matched to a gene: 9. The CDR3 DNA follows: TGTGCCAGCTCCCCAGGGACAGTCCCATACGAGCAGTACTTC. The encoded protein is CASSPGTVPYEQYF. The full variable domain, rest sourced from reference TRBV18 and TRBJ2-7, is NAGVMQNPRHLVRRRGQEARLRCSPMKGHSHVYWYRQLPEEGLKFMVYLQKENIIDESGMPKERFSAEFPKEGPSILRIQQVVRGDSAAYFCASSPGTVPYEQYFGPGTRLTVT.

The CDR3: CASKRGHETEAFF. CDR3 DNA sequence: TGTGCCAGCAAACGGGGTCATGAGACTGAAGCTTTCTTT. This chain connects TRBV28 to TRBJ1-1; D gene ambiguous. CDR3 length: 13 amino acids. The germline V and J ends were trimmed by 7 bases and 5 bases, with 14 bases remaining between them. Germline CDR1 MDHEN, CDR2 SYDVKM.

Of note for this clone: A junction boundary mismatches the germline segment, possibly from a read error. V gene TRBV27 combines with J gene TRBJ1-1; D call uncertain. Germline V gives CDR1 MNHEY, CDR2 SMNVEV (reference sequence). The CDR3 has 13 amino acids. DNA for the CDR3: TGTGCCAGCAGATTATTGGCCAGTCGAGAAGCTTTCTTT. The encoded protein is CASRLLASREAFF.

This chain joins TRBV2 and TRBJ1-3, with TRBD1 identical over 11 bases. The length of the CDR3 is 15 residues. The V and J ends lost 6 bases and 4 bases, in that order; junction bases with no gene match: 5. Germline CDR1 SNHLY, CDR2 FYNNEI. CDR3: CASSPGQGVGNTIYF. The CDR3 nucleotides are TGTGCCAGCAGCCCGGGACAGGGGGTCGGAAACACCATATATTTT.

This clone was counted a single time. The chain carries TRBV28 and TRBJ1-2; 9 nucleotides match TRBD1. The germline CDR1 and CDR2 sequences are MDHEN and SYDVKM. J gave up 1 base and V 6 bases, and 9 bases lay outside the gene matches. The CDR3 is 16 amino acids. The CDR3 sequence is CASRRGTGRINYGYTF. CDR3 coding DNA: TGTGCCAGCAGGCGCGGGACAGGGCGCATTAACTATGGCTACACCTTC.

The chain uses TRBV6-4 and TRBJ2-2, with D possibly being TRBD2 (5 bases). Germline values: CDR1 MRHNA, CDR2 SNTAGT. The CDR3 sequence is 15 residues long. V was trimmed by 4 bases and J by 6 bases, leaving 15 bases between them. The CDR3 here is CASSGGSVPPGELFF. The CDR3 DNA reads TGTGCCAGCAGTGGCGGGTCCGTGCCCCCCGGGGAGCTGTTTTTT.

The chain recombines TRBV4-1 with TRBJ2-7; D might be TRBD2 (6 bases). CDR3 size: 19 residues. V lost 4 bases to trimming and J lost 2 bases, with 27 bases between them. Looked up from germline, CDR1 is MGHRA and CDR2 is YSYEKL. The CDR3: CASSPDRSYSGLHTYEQYF. The DNA of the CDR3 is TGCGCCAGCAGCCCAGACCGATCTTATTCGGGACTCCATACCTACGAGCAGTACTTC.

This sequence joins TRBV19 and TRBJ2-3; 10 positions agree with TRBD2. CDR1 is LNHDA and CDR2 is SQIVND in the germline V gene (reference sequence). The J segment lost 2 bases and the V segment lost 4 bases, leaving 6 bases of the junction unmatched. CDR3 length: 16 residues. CDR3 amino acids: CASSTSSGGPTDTQYF. CDR3 DNA sequence: TGTGCCAGTAGTACCTCTAGCGGGGGACCCACAGATACGCAGTATTTT.

The chain employs TRBV5-1 and TRBJ1-2; perhaps TRBD1 as D (6 bases). The CDR3 contains 14 residues. Germline V CDR1 and CDR2: SGHRS, YFSETQ. V shed 4 bases and J shed 1 base, with 11 bases lying between them. The CDR3 is CASSREQGNYGYTF. The DNA for the CDR3 is TGCGCCAGCAGCAGGGAACAGGGTAACTATGGCTACACCTTC.

The chain joins TRBV4-1 to TRBJ2-1; TRBD2 matches 9 bases. The CDR3 is 14 residues long. The junction had 2 bases not matched to a gene; V was cut back by 0 bases and J by 8 bases. The germline V gene has CDR1 MGHRA and CDR2 YSYEKL. In DNA, the CDR3 is TGCGCCAGCAGCCAAGATTTAGCGGGAGATGAGCAGTTCTTC. Amino acids: CASSQDLAGDEQFF.

The chain combines TRBV28 with TRBJ1-2, with D tentatively TRBD1 (5 bases). The CDR3 totals 13 residues. The V and J ends lost 6 bases and 3 bases respectively, with 11 bases between them. CDR1 MDHEN and CDR2 SYDVKM come from the germline V gene. CDR3: CASSLGGDYGYTF. The CDR3 DNA reads as TGTGCCAGCAGCTTGGGGGGGGACTATGGCTACACCTTC.

V usage is TRBV7-8 and J usage is TRBJ2-7; D is possibly TRBD2 (6 bases). The CDR3 is 15 residues long. V was clipped by 1 base and J by 2 bases, with 12 bases between them. Germline values: CDR1 SGHVS, CDR2 FQNEAQ. The CDR3 region is CASSLGGTATYEQYF. CDR3 DNA sequence: TGTGCCAGCAGCTTAGGCGGGACGGCGACCTACGAGCAGTACTTC.

The V call is TRBV21-1, the J call TRBJ2-1; TRBD1 is the table's D call, not checked against the DNA. TRBV21-1 is annotated as a pseudogene. This CDR3 has 16 residues. CDR3: CASILRQVNSYNEQFF. The CDR3 bases are TGTGCCAGCATCCTCCGACAGGTAAACTCCTACAATGAGCAGTTCTTC.

The V call is TRBV6-6, the J call TRBJ1-1, with 9 bases lining up with TRBD1. The CDR3 totals 15 residues. V was pared by 2 bases and J by 0 bases, with 1 base of the junction left unmatched. CDR1 MNHNY and CDR2 SVGAGI come from the germline V gene (reference sequence). In nucleotides, the CDR3 is TGTGCCAGCAGTTACGGACAGGGGATGAACACTGAAGCTTTCTTT. Its protein is CASSYGQGMNTEAFF.

This chain links TRBV4-1 with TRBJ1-1, with a weak D call TRBD1 (5 bases). The CDR3 covers 15 residues. CDR1 is MGHRA, CDR2 YSYEKL, per germline. Between the trimmed V and J ends, which lost 0 bases and 4 bases, there was a span of 12 bases. CDR3 nucleotide sequence: TGCGCCAGCAGCCAAGATCCGGGGGTTGTCACTGAAGCTTTCTTT. This translates into CASSQDPGVVTEAFF.

This sequence joins TRBV6-5 and TRBJ1-2, with D uncertain. Germline V gene sequence: CDR1 MNHEY, CDR2 SVGAGI. The CDR3 has 16 amino acids. V lost 0 bases and J 2 bases, leaving 13 bases between the germline ends. Here the CDR3 reads CASSYSMKGDNYGYTF. Here the CDR3 DNA reads TGTGCCAGCAGTTACTCGATGAAGGGAGACAACTATGGCTACACCTTC.

J is TRBJ2-1 and V is TRBV5-4, with TRBD2 identical over 9 bases. V lost 3 bases to trimming and J lost 4 bases; unmatched junction nucleotides: 5. The CDR3 is 15 residues long. The germline V gene encodes CDR1 SGHNT and CDR2 YYREEE (reference sequence). CDR3 DNA: TGTGCCAGCAGCTCGCTAGCGGGAATGTACAATGAGCAGTTCTTC. Its translation is CASSSLAGMYNEQFF. The full variable domain, with the rest looked up from reference TRBV5-4 and TRBJ2-1, is ETGVTQSPTHLIKTRGQQVTLRCSSQSGHNTVSWYQQALGQGPQFIFQYYREEENGRGNFPPRFSGLQFPNYSSELNVNALELDDSALYLCASSSLAGMYNEQFFGPGTRLTVL.

The rearrangement uses TRBV6-1 and TRBJ2-3; TRBD2 matches 11 bases. Losses at the gene ends were 11 bases for V and 3 bases for J; bases not matched to a gene: 4. The CDR3 loop spans 13 amino acids. Per germline, CDR1 MNHNS and CDR2 SASEGT. The chain's CDR3 is CAARLAGTDTQYF. CDR3 in DNA: TGTGCCGCGAGACTAGCGGGGACAGATACGCAGTATTTT.

This chain links TRBV4-3 with TRBJ2-2; TRBD2 agrees at 9 bases. Germline V gene lookup returns CDR1 LGHNA and CDR2 YSLEER. The CDR3 is 18 amino acids. After removal of 0 bases from V and 5 bases from J, the junction contained 10 bases not matched to a gene. CDR3 region: CASSQDRAGLARTGELFF. The CDR3, as DNA: TGCGCCAGCAGCCAAGATCGGGCGGGACTAGCCCGTACCGGGGAGCTGTTTTTT.

This chain connects TRBV7-9 to TRBJ1-4, with D unclear. In germline, CDR1 is SEHNR, CDR2 FQNEAQ (reference sequence). The length of the CDR3 is 17 residues. V gave up 1 base and J gave up 0 bases, with 12 bases separating them. The CDR3 loop is CASSLVKRSATNEKLFF. DNA for the CDR3: TGTGCCAGCAGCTTAGTGAAGAGGTCAGCAACTAATGAAAAACTGTTTTTT.

The rearrangement links TRBV5-1 to TRBJ2-4; 9 positions agree with TRBD2. The CDR3 has 15 residues. Trimming removed 0 bases from V and 5 bases from J; junction bases left unmatched: 3. CDR1 and CDR2 (germline): SGHRS, YFSETQ. CDR3 in DNA: TGCGCCAGCAGCTTGGGGGGACTAGCTGAAAACATTCAGTACTTC. It is translated as CASSLGGLAENIQYF. Full variable domain (remainder filled in from reference TRBV5-1 and TRBJ2-4): KAGVTQTPRYLIKTRGQQVTLSCSPISGHRSVSWYQQTPGQGLQFLFEYFSETQRNKGNFPGRFSGRQFSNSRSEMNVSTLELGDSALYLCASSLGGLAENIQYFGAGTRLSVL.

The V call is TRBV28, the J call TRBJ2-7; TRBD2 matches 10 bases. This CDR3 spans 15 amino acids. Germline V gene lookup returns CDR1 MDHEN and CDR2 SYDVKM. Losses at the gene ends were 6 bases for V and 1 base for J; bases not matched to a gene: 6. CDR3 region: CASRLWTSGSYEQYF. In DNA form, the CDR3 reads TGTGCCAGCAGACTTTGGACTAGCGGTTCCTACGAGCAGTACTTC.